This entry lists 16 T cell receptor beta chains sequenced from one sample in a study of Graves' ophthalmopathy and Graves' hyperthyroidism. Beta-chain TCR CDR3 regions were amplified from RNA transcripts. HTBI primers were used in a first-round RT-PCR, which preceded a second-round multiplex PCR. TCRdb reanalysed the multiplex PCR reads using MiXCR and keeps one entry per CDR3 protein. The sample includes 620,000 or so distinct CDR3 sequences, 20% to 25% seen only once; the top ten take approximately 7%. What was sequenced was peripheral blood. Receptor source: a woman between 18 and 29 years old with stable Graves' hyperthyroidism. Some clones in this sample may be carry-over from other donors' samples.

Many counts were recorded for this clonotype. The rearrangement links TRBV29-1 to TRBJ2-2, with TRBD2 as a possible D gene (7 bases). Germline CDR1 reads SQVTM; CDR2 reads ANQGSEA. Deletions cut 4 bases from V and 8 bases from J, with 11 bases between. The CDR3 has 12 amino acids. Here the CDR3 DNA reads TGCAGCGTTGCGAGGGGGGGAGGGGAGCTGTTTTTT. Translating it yields CSVARGGGELFF.

A word on this clonotype: This CDR3 fails to terminate in the conserved phenylalanine or tryptophan, so it likely reflects a read error. The DNA is left out, because the CDR3 cannot be placed on it with certainty; the CDR3 is given as TCRdb lists it. The CDR3 spells CASRLDRGGNQPQQV. This sequence joins TRBV6-1 and TRBJ1-5; TRBD1 reflects the table's D call only, with no check against the DNA. Germline V gene sequence: CDR1 MNHNS, CDR2 SASEGT. 15 amino acids form the CDR3, both terminal residues included.

This sequence joins TRBV5-4 and TRBJ1-1, with D maybe TRBD1 (6 bases). The CDR3 extends over 15 amino acids. V gave up 3 bases and J gave up 1 base, with 13 bases separating them. Germline V gene data show CDR1 as SGHNT and CDR2 as YYREEE (reference sequence). CDR3 in amino acids: CASSSRQAPNTEAFF. CDR3 DNA sequence: TGTGCCAGCAGCTCGAGACAGGCCCCGAACACTGAAGCTTTCTTT.

At least ten counts were recorded for this clonotype. This chain connects TRBV5-5 to TRBJ1-6; D ambiguous. The CDR3 spans 14 residues. The V end was cut by 1 base, the J end by 14 bases, with 16 bases between. CDR1 is SGHKS, CDR2 YYEKEE, per germline (reference sequence). In DNA, the CDR3 is TGTGCCAGCAGCTTGTCGCCGACTGAGTTGTCCCTCCACTTT. Protein product: CASSLSPTELSLHF.

The V and J genes are TRBV25-1 and TRBJ2-5; a possible D gene is TRBD2 (5 bases). Germline lookup yields CDR1 MGHDK and CDR2 SYGVNS. CDR3 length: 18 amino acids. V shed 1 base and J shed 5 bases, with 23 bases lying between them. The CDR3 region has the DNA TGTGCCAGCAGTGAATTGGGAGTCAGCGGCGGAGTTGGGGAGACCCAGTACTTC. Translating it yields CASSELGVSGGVGETQYF.

This clonotype appeared many times. The rearrangement joins TRBV24-1 to TRBJ1-5; D gene unclear. The CDR3 is 16 residues long. The ends were cut back, 0 bases at V and 3 bases at J, with 11 bases in the middle. The germline V gene has CDR1 KGHDR and CDR2 SFDVKD. CDR3 coding DNA: TGTGCCACCAGTGATTTGAATTCTAGAGACAATCAGCCCCAGCATTTT. It yields the protein CATSDLNSRDNQPQHF.

Many counts were recorded for this clonotype. The chain recombines TRBV27 with TRBJ2-2; TRBD2 agrees at 13 bases. Germline V CDR1 and CDR2: MNHEY, SMNVEV (reference sequence). After removal of 7 bases from V and 6 bases from J, the junction contained 5 bases not matched to a gene. CDR3 size: 15 residues. CDR3 coding DNA: TGTGCCAGCATCCCACTAGCGGGAGGGGCCGGGGAGCTGTTTTTT. It translates to CASIPLAGGAGELFF.

This clonotype has a handful of counts. In DNA form, the CDR3 reads TGTGGCTACAAAACACCCGGGACAGGGGGAGGTCAGCCCCAGCATTTT. This encodes CGYKTPGTGGGQPQHF. The V and J genes are TRBV30 and TRBJ1-5, with 11 bases identical to TRBD1. CDR1 is GTSNPN, CDR2 SVGIG, per germline (reference sequence). This CDR3 contains 16 residues.

The chain recombines TRBV12-3 or TRBV12-4 with TRBJ2-7; D perhaps matches TRBD1 (7 bases). Between the trimmed V and J ends, which lost 6 bases and 2 bases, there was a span of 20 bases. The CDR3 is 16 amino acids. The CDR3 reads CASSSSAKGAAYEQYF. The CDR3 nucleotides read TGTGCCAGCAGCTCTAGCGCTAAGGGGGCGGCCTACGAGCAGTACTTC.

This clonotype was picked up many times. The rearrangement links TRBV6-1 to TRBJ1-1, with 7 bases lining up with TRBD1. CDR1 and CDR2 (germline): MNHNS, SASEGT. The CDR3 sequence is 16 residues long. V was pared by 6 bases and J by 10 bases, with 20 bases of the junction left unmatched. CDR3 DNA: TGTGCCAGCAGAGAACCACACACAGGGGAAGTCTCAGGAGCTTTCTTT. Translation: CASREPHTGEVSGAFF.

The chain recombines TRBV5-1 with TRBJ2-2; 12 nucleotides agree with TRBD2. V shed 7 bases and J 4 bases; nucleotides not matched to a gene: 5. The germline gives CDR1 SGHRS, CDR2 YFSETQ. The CDR3 contains 15 residues. CDR3 coding DNA: TGCGCCAGCGCTAGCGGGGGGGCCCCCACCGGGGAGCTGTTTTTT. This gives the protein CASASGGAPTGELFF.

This clonotype has at least ten counts. The chain is built from TRBV6-1 and TRBJ1-1; D gene ambiguous. Germline CDR1 and CDR2: MNHNS and SASEGT. The CDR3 runs 12 residues. V was cut by 7 bases and J by 0 bases, with 6 bases left in between. In DNA, the CDR3 is TGTGCCAGCATAACCATGAACACTGAAGCTTTCTTT. It is translated as CASITMNTEAFF.

This clonotype was seen repeatedly, ten times or more. The CDR3 spells CASSPAGYHLQETQYF. CDR3 nucleotides: TGTGCCAGCAGCCCGGCAGGCTATCACCTCCAAGAGACCCAGTACTTC. The chain is built from TRBV7-2 and TRBJ2-5; D unresolved. CDR3 length: 16 amino acids. The germline V gene has CDR1 SGHTA and CDR2 FQGNSA. The germline V and J ends were trimmed by 5 bases and 1 base, with 17 bases remaining between them.

This chain connects TRBV20-1 to TRBJ1-1, with TRBD1 as a possible D gene (6 bases). V dropped 5 bases and J dropped 7 bases, with 23 bases sitting between them. Germline-derived CDR1 and CDR2 are DFQATT and SNEGSKA (reference sequence). The CDR3 is made up of 15 amino acids. The CDR3: CSARFPGAPSVEAFF. The CDR3 region has the DNA TGCAGTGCTCGATTCCCGGGGGCGCCAAGTGTTGAAGCTTTCTTT.

A few counts support this clonotype. The chain combines TRBV28 with TRBJ1-5; 9 bases line up with TRBD1. Germline trimming cut 5 bases from V and 6 bases from J; bases unmatched to any gene: 8. Germline V lookup: CDR1 MDHEN, CDR2 SYDVKM. This CDR3 contains 15 residues. The DNA of the CDR3 is TGTGCCAGCAGTCCGGGACAGGGTGCGGTTCAGCCCCAGCATTTT. Amino acids: CASSPGQGAVQPQHF.

The table lists this clonotype with many counts. The chain recombines TRBV10-3 with TRBJ2-7; TRBD1 might be the D (6 bases). Germline-derived CDR1 and CDR2 are ENHRY and SYGVKD. V shed 6 bases and J shed 5 bases, with 14 bases lying between them. The CDR3 covers 13 residues. The CDR3 protein is CAISLDRINEQYF. DNA for the CDR3: TGTGCCATCAGCTTAGACAGGATCAACGAGCAGTACTTC.